This T cell receptor beta chain was sequenced during a study of Ad26.COV2.S vaccination and SARS-CoV-2 variants. Whole-study results and caveats: Assessments of TCR breadth and depth may have underestimated the total T cell responses.

Here immunoSEQ multiplex PCR was the method, and the copy in TCRdb shows in-frame clones only, minus some. This table holds some 350,000 clones, about 92% found once. The length of the CDR3 is 15 residues. Per the germline V gene, CDR1 is LGHDT and CDR2 is YNNKEL (reference sequence). The V end was cut by 2 bases, the J end by 4 bases, with 14 bases between. Of note for this clone: Its antigen is not known.

The specimen comprised peripheral blood, sampled after recovery from COVID-19. This clonotype originated in a human donor who had recovered from COVID-19. The chain recombines TRBV3-1 (or the pseudogene TRBV3-2) with TRBJ1-2; D unclear. The CDR3 loop is CASSQSQAMFYGYTF. The CDR3 DNA reads TGTGCCAGCAGCCAAAGCCAGGCTATGTTCTATGGCTACACCTTC.